This record covers a single T cell receptor (beta chain). Original processing notes: How many nucleated cells were present was estimated from reference gene primer amplification. The table came from immunoSEQ multiplex PCR; TCRdb's copy has only in-frame clones and leaves some out. That table furnishes V, J and clone size, whereas the DNA furnished D and trimming. The data show 150,000 to 200,000 clones, 80% to 90% seen once. This entry belongs to a study of blood T cell repertoires in COVID-19. Study as a whole: Material from acute and convalescent COVID-19 was sourced from the United States, Italy and Spain. The cDNA or gDNA used as material had been derived from T cells, B-cell-depleted T cells, or PBMCs.

The junction had 12 bases not matched to a gene; V was cut back by 2 bases and J by 1 base. Looked up from germline, CDR1 is MNHEY and CDR2 is SMNVEV (reference sequence). This CDR3 contains 18 residues. The specimen was peripheral blood. This receptor was identified in a man between 50 and 59 years old with active or convalescent COVID-19. The chain combines TRBV27 with TRBJ2-3; 7 nucleotides align to TRBD2. CDR3: CASSLGRSWAGGTDTQYF. The CDR3 bases are TGTGCCAGCAGTTTAGGACGGAGTTGGGCGGGAGGCACAGATACGCAGTATTTT.